The clone carrying this T cell receptor (beta chain) was detected only a few times. The table came from immunoSEQ multiplex PCR; TCRdb's copy has only in-frame clones and leaves some out. Altogether approximately 41,000 clones are present, 88% being singletons, with the ten largest covering roughly 4.8%. This sample is part of a study of blood T cell repertoires in COVID-19. As for the study in general: Samples taken during acute and convalescent COVID-19 were collected in the United States, Italy and Spain. T cells, B-cell-depleted T cells, or PBMCs supplied cDNA or gDNA.

The V gene's germline CDR1 is SGDLS and CDR2 YYNGEE. The ends lost 0 bases at V and 8 bases at J; junction bases unmatched: 24. The length of the CDR3 is 23 residues. The genes are TRBV9 and TRBJ2-1; TRBD2 aligns across 15 bases. The sample taken for sequencing was peripheral blood. This TCR came from a human donor in a cohort sampled during active COVID-19. The CDR3: CASSVEGGTSGRKKDSLIDEQFF. The CDR3 DNA reads TGTGCCAGCAGCGTAGAGGGGGGGACTAGCGGGAGGAAAAAGGACTCGCTAATCGATGAGCAGTTCTTC. Full variable domain (rest looked up from reference TRBV9 and TRBJ2-1): DSGVTQTPKHLITATGQRVTLRCSPRSGDLSVYWYQQSLDQGLQFLIQYYNGEERAKGNILERFSAQQFPDLHSELNLSSLELGDSALYFCASSVEGGTSGRKKDSLIDEQFFGPGTRLTVL.